The clone carrying this T cell receptor beta chain showed up just a few times. Its cognate antigen is unknown. These data are taken from a study of vaccination and CD4 T cells after COVID-19. Across the study: Six men and four women formed the convalescents, two being Hispanic.

Noted time point: late sampling 161 to 241 days after vaccination in a few convalescent patients. Stated treatment: roughly 10-day PBMC culture with coronavirus spike peptide pools or control peptides (ViraFEST assay). With around 9.4 ug/ml peptide pools and approximately 9.6 IU/ml IL-2, PBMCs were cultured at approximately 2 million per well. The Oncomine TCR Beta short-read assay was applied to DNA of cultured CD4+ T cells. Genomic DNA was isolated from cultured CD4+ T cells. TCRdb independently ran MiXCR on the PCR reads; one entry per CDR3 protein. The table lists around 30,000 distinct CDR3 sequences, over 30% of them singletons. With 6 bases clipped from V and 4 bases from J, the junction kept 12 bases outside the gene matches. This CDR3 region has 16 residues. Per germline, CDR1 DFQATT and CDR2 SNEGSKA (reference sequence).

This material consisted of CD4+ T cells from blood, cultured in vitro, taken about 7 months after SARS-CoV-2 vaccination. This chain joins TRBV20-1 and TRBJ1-5, with 10 bases matching TRBD1. This receptor was taken from a human donor who had recovered from COVID-19. The CDR3 DNA reads TGCAGTGCGACCTCCGGACAGGGGGGGAAAAATCAGCCCCAGCATTTT. This codes for CSATSGQGGKNQPQHF.